These T cell receptor beta chains were read from a single sample in a study of beta chain features in type 1 diabetes. The table came from immunoSEQ multiplex PCR; TCRdb's copy has only in-frame clones and leaves some out. The table shows hundreds of thousands of clones, with around 30% occurring only once. Sequenced input: naive CD4+ T cells from blood. These receptors all come from a young man in good health. Both conserved end residues are part of each CDR3.

J | V | CDR3
TRBJ2-3 | TRBV5-1 | CASSSGPPGTQYF
TRBJ2-7 | TRBV7-9 | CASGEGQYF
TRBJ2-5 | TRBV11-2 | CASSSLPGQETQYF
TRBJ2-1 | TRBV30 | CAWRTEYNEQFF
TRBJ2-5 | TRBV30 | CAWRINGRYQETQYF
TRBJ2-3 | TRBV29-1 | CSVARDSTDTQYF
TRBJ1-1 | TRBV28 | CAVRQGWNTFF
TRBJ2-7 | TRBV5-1 | CASSLDPTYEQYF
TRBJ2-7 | TRBV2 | CASSLLDAGQYF
TRBJ2-3 | TRBV9 | CASSVGLAVRANTDTQYF
TRBJ2-1 | TRBV29-1 | CSVGGIYNEQFF
TRBJ2-4 | TRBV7-9 | CASSFSAAGKNIQYF
TRBJ2-3 | TRBV2 | CASRTGTGGLTDTQYF
TRBJ2-4 | TRBV30 | CAWSGGPKNIQYF
TRBJ2-3 | TRBV29-1 | CSVHTSGRAPDTQYF
TRBJ2-7 | TRBV2 | CASTGEVEQYF
TRBJ2-7 | TRBV18 | CASSDSGRTYEQYF
TRBJ1-4 | TRBV18 | CASSPFAGGDEKLFF
TRBJ1-2 | TRBV19 | CASSSSPNYGYTF
TRBJ1-3 | TRBV30 | CTWSGLDSGNTIYF
TRBJ1-4 | TRBV29-1 | CSVAQGDEKLFF
TRBJ2-7 | TRBV5-6 | CASSLYRGSNEQYF
TRBJ2-7 | TRBV19 | CASSPAGYEQYF
TRBJ2-1 | TRBV28 | CASSLVTGTSGKGGEQFF
TRBJ2-2 | TRBV5-1 | CASSLLAGAGGELFF
TRBJ2-2 | TRBV4-2 | CASSQESQRANTGELFF
TRBJ2-7 | TRBV7-6 | CASRLLSGTGSAEQYF
TRBJ1-3 | TRBV29-1 | CSVASSSSGNTIYF
TRBJ2-5 | TRBV28 | CASNINFVETQYF
TRBJ1-1 | TRBV9 | CASSVATGALNTEAFF
TRBJ1-2 | TRBV7-2 | CASRKEQGHYGYTF
TRBJ2-5 | TRBV28 | CASRSQETQYF
TRBJ2-7 | TRBV20-1 | CSARGNYEQYF
TRBJ2-3 | TRBV5-4 | CASSFHTSTDTQYF
TRBJ2-5 | TRBV4-3 | CASSQVGHSGETQYF
TRBJ2-1 | TRBV29-1 | CSVSRLAGLYNEQFF
TRBJ2-7 | TRBV15 | CATSRDLGRHEQYF
TRBJ2-2 | TRBV11-3 | CASSLGTGELFF
TRBJ1-1 | TRBV30 | CAWSVPYRDREAFF
TRBJ2-3 | TRBV19 | CASSLEAGGADTQYF
TRBJ1-2 | TRBV7-2 | CASSSNAGTNYGYTF
TRBJ1-1 | TRBV29-1 | CSVDTFGNTEAFF
TRBJ2-7 | TRBV30 | CAWGPQSGTYEQYF
TRBJ2-7 | TRBV9 | CASSGPTGTSGIHEQYF
TRBJ2-5 | TRBV19 | CASSMEGQETQYF
TRBJ2-7 | TRBV28 | CASSSFSGRFHEQYF
TRBJ2-3 | TRBV18 | CASSPRLGQGGPDTQYF
TRBJ2-7 | TRBV6-5 | CASSALGGYEQYF
TRBJ2-3 | TRBV7-2 | CASSLETASTQYF
TRBJ2-3 | TRBV14 | CASSQDGADTQYF
TRBJ2-5 | TRBV10-3 | CAIRGQVEGVTQYF
TRBJ2-1 | TRBV10-3 | CAILSRRSQEQFF
TRBJ2-2 | TRBV30 | CAWRPGTGELFF
TRBJ1-1 | TRBV7-9 | CASTKGEFGAFF